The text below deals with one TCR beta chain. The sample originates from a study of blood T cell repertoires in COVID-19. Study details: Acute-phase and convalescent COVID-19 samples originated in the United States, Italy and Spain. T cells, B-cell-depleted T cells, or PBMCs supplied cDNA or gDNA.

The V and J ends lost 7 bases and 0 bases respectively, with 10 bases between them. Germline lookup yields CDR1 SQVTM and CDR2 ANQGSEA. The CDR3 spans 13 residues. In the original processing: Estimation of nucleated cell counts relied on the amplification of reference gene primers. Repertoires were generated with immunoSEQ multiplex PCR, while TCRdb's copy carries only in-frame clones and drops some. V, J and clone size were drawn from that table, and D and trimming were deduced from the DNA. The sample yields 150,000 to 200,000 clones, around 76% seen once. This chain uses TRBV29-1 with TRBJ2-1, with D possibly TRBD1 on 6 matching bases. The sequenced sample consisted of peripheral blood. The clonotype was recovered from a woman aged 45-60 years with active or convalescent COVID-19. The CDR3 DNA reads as TGCAGCGCCGGGACATACTCCTACAATGAGCAGTTCTTC. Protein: CSAGTYSYNEQFF.